One and the same sample provided the 22 T cell receptor beta chains below, sequenced in a study of CD8 T cells in ankylosing spondylitis (dated 2017 in TCRdb). Library prep was done by 5' RACE. The instrument given in TCRdb is Illumina HiSeq 2500. The public reads were run again by TCRdb, first through fastp at Q25 and then through MiXCR, and only productive beta chains were kept. Rows are combined by CDR3 protein, so each entry shows the most common genes and DNA. The sample profile shows approximately 300,000 distinct CDR3 sequences; roughly 20% of them were found once. The ten largest make up about 8.2% of the sample. Material: blood, either unsorted or a sorted T cell fraction (not recorded which). The receptors here all came from a male donor with ankylosing spondylitis or in good health (not recorded which).

The chain is built from TRBV7-8 and TRBJ2-5, with TRBD2 matching 9 bases. The CDR3 covers 14 residues. V was pared by 5 bases and J by 5 bases, with 6 bases of the junction left unmatched. Looked up from germline, CDR1 is SGHVS and CDR2 is FQNEAQ. The CDR3 region is CASSPGLAHETQYF. In DNA, the CDR3 is TGTGCCAGCAGCCCGGGACTAGCCCATGAGACCCAGTACTTC.

This clonotype was seen a few times. The rearrangement uses TRBV29-1 and TRBJ2-2; D may be TRBD2 (7 bases). The CDR3 covers 13 residues. Trimming shortened V by 3 bases and J by 4 bases, and 9 bases separated the two germline ends. Germline V gives CDR1 SQVTM, CDR2 ANQGSEA. In DNA, the CDR3 is TGCAGCGTTGATAGGGGGGGCACCGGGGAGCTGTTTTTT. This codes for CSVDRGGTGELFF.

This clonotype came up a few times. The V call is TRBV20-1, the J call TRBJ2-7; the D gene is possibly TRBD1 (5 bases). Germline V gives CDR1 DFQATT, CDR2 SNEGSKA (reference sequence). The CDR3 is 13 amino acids. The V end lost 6 bases, the J end lost 0 bases, and 12 bases lay between the germline ends. CDR3 nucleotide sequence: TGCAGTGCCAAAGGGGCCTTCTCCTACGAGCAGTACGTC. This translates into CSAKGAFSYEQYV.

This clonotype was seen ten or more times. The CDR3 loop reads CSAIQPADTDTQYF. For the CDR3, the DNA is TGCAGTGCTATACAGCCGGCGGACACAGATACGCAGTATTTT. The gene calls are TRBV20-1 and TRBJ2-3; D remains ambiguous. CDR1 DFQATT and CDR2 SNEGSKA come from the germline V gene (reference sequence). The V gene lost 4 bases and the J gene lost 2 bases, with 13 bases spanning the gap. This CDR3 region has 14 residues.

J is TRBJ1-6 and V is TRBV5-1; D uncertain. CDR3 length: 15 amino acids. The V and J ends lost 0 bases and 5 bases respectively, with 9 bases between them. Germline V gives CDR1 SGHRS, CDR2 YFSETQ. CDR3 in DNA: TGCGCCAGCAGCTTGGGGGCAGAGAATAATTCACCCCTCCACTTT. Translation gives CASSLGAENNSPLHF.

This clonotype has just a few counts. This chain uses TRBV27 with TRBJ1-2; TRBD1 aligns across 11 bases. The CDR3 contains 15 residues. V lost 5 bases to trimming and J lost 2 bases; unmatched junction nucleotides: 4. CDR1 is MNHEY and CDR2 is SMNVEV in the germline V gene (reference sequence). CDR3 nucleotides: TGTGCCAGCAGTAGGGGACAGGGGGACAACTATGGCTACACCTTC. Protein sequence: CASSRGQGDNYGYTF.

In this sample, this clonotype turned up a few times. This sequence joins TRBV11-2 and TRBJ1-6; TRBD1 agrees at 8 bases. Trimming took 5 bases from V and 8 from J; bases not matched to a gene: 11. From germline, CDR1 is SGHAT and CDR2 FQNNGV. The CDR3 spans 16 residues. CDR3 nucleotides: TGTGCCAGCAGCGTCAGTCCACAGGGGGTATATTCACCCCTCCACTTT. It specifies CASSVSPQGVYSPLHF.

J is TRBJ1-2 and V is TRBV12-3 or TRBV12-4; D not resolved. Trimming shortened V by 5 bases and J by 3 bases, and 10 bases separated the two germline ends. CDR3 size: 13 residues. This chain's CDR3 is CASSVTQDYGYTF. CDR3 DNA: TGTGCCAGCAGTGTGACACAAGACTATGGCTACACCTTC.

The chain uses TRBV20-1 and TRBJ2-7; D gene ambiguous. CDR3 length: 12 residues. CDR1 is DFQATT, CDR2 SNEGSKA, per germline (reference sequence). The CDR3 here is CSAIGPSYAQYV. For the CDR3, the DNA is TGCAGTGCTATCGGACCGTCCTACGCGCAGTACGTC.

This clonotype was found many times. The J gene is TRBJ2-3, the V gene TRBV9, with 7 positions matching TRBD2. With 3 bases clipped from V and 2 bases from J, the junction kept 9 bases outside the gene matches. CDR1 and CDR2 from the germline V gene are SGDLS and YYNGEE. This CDR3 has 16 amino acids. In nucleotides, the CDR3 is TGTGCCAGCAGCGAAGAAGCGGGGACGCTCACAGATACGCAGTATTTT. It yields the protein CASSEEAGTLTDTQYF. The full variable domain, in which reference TRBV9 and TRBJ2-3 provide the parts outside the CDR3, is DSGVTQTPKHLITATGQRVTLRCSPRSGDLSVYWYQQSLDQGLQFLIQYYNGEERAKGNILERFSAQQFPDLHSELNLSSLELGDSALYFCASSEEAGTLTDTQYFGPGTRLTVL.

This clonotype came up a few times. The chain is built from TRBV5-1 and TRBJ2-1; TRBD2 matches 8 bases. J lost 8 bases, V lost 5 bases, and 15 bases had no gene match. The CDR3 is 16 amino acids. From germline, CDR1 is SGHRS and CDR2 YFSETQ. The CDR3 coding sequence is TGCGCCAGCAGGCCCCCTGGGCTAGCGGGTGTCGATGAGCAGTTCTTC. Translation gives CASRPPGLAGVDEQFF.

There are many counts of this clonotype. The chain has TRBV29-1 and TRBJ2-5; D remains unclear. Germline V gives CDR1 SQVTM, CDR2 ANQGSEA. This CDR3 is built from 13 residues. Trimming shortened V by 3 bases and J by 4 bases, and 12 bases separated the two germline ends. CDR3 residues: CSVEIGRGETQYF. In DNA form, the CDR3 reads TGCAGCGTTGAGATTGGTCGAGGAGAGACCCAGTACTTC.

This clonotype has a count of ten or more. At one boundary the junction diverges from the germline segment, which might be a read error. The chain carries TRBV28 and TRBJ2-1; TRBD1 is a possible D gene (5 bases). CDR3 length: 11 amino acids. Looked up from germline, CDR1 is MDHEN and CDR2 is SYDVKM. The CDR3 bases are TGTACCAGCAGGGCCGTCAGTGAGCAGTTCTTC. It yields the protein CTSRAVSEQFF. Full variable domain (remainder filled in from reference TRBV28 and TRBJ2-1): DVKVTQSSRYLVKRTGEKVFLECVQDMDHENMFWYRQDPGLGLRLIYFSYDVKMKEKGDIPEGYSVSREKKERFSLILESASTNQTSMYLCTSRAVSEQFFGPGTRLTVL.

This clonotype has only a few counts. V usage is TRBV29-1 and J usage is TRBJ1-1; 8 bases are shared with TRBD1. The V and J ends lost 7 bases and 5 bases, in that order; junction bases with no gene match: 9. CDR1 is SQVTM, CDR2 ANQGSEA, per germline. The CDR3 totals 13 residues. The CDR3 loop reads CSAQTGGGTEAFF. DNA for the CDR3: TGCAGCGCACAAACAGGGGGAGGGACTGAAGCTTTCTTT.

This clonotype was recorded at least ten times. This sequence joins TRBV12-3 or TRBV12-4 and TRBJ1-4, with D maybe TRBD1 (5 bases). V lost 3 bases, J lost 0 bases, and 11 bases lay in between. The CDR3 loop spans 16 amino acids. The CDR3 nucleotides are TGTGCCAGCAGTTTGTCTTGGGGGTCAACTAATGAAAAACTGTTTTTT. It translates to CASSLSWGSTNEKLFF.

V and J are TRBV28 and TRBJ1-5; the D is unclear. V lost 6 bases and J 6 bases, leaving 21 bases between the germline ends. The length of the CDR3 is 16 residues. CDR1 is MDHEN and CDR2 is SYDVKM in the germline V gene. The CDR3 here is CASRVPWGSDSQPQHF. CDR3 nucleotides: TGTGCCAGCAGGGTACCGTGGGGAAGCGATAGTCAGCCCCAGCATTTT.

The rearrangement links TRBV6-1 to TRBJ1-6, with 7 positions matching TRBD1. This CDR3 comprises 15 residues. Germline CDR1 reads MNHNS; CDR2 reads SASEGT. J was trimmed by 11 bases and V by 6 bases; bases with no gene match: 13. CDR3 in amino acids: CASSSEQGIAAPLHF. The CDR3 nucleotides are TGTGCCAGCAGCTCCGAACAGGGGATCGCGGCACCCCTCCACTTT.

This clonotype showed up just a few times. V is TRBV5-1 and J is TRBJ1-4; a possible D gene is TRBD1 (6 bases). CDR1 and CDR2 from the germline V gene are SGHRS and YFSETQ. The CDR3 runs to 14 residues. The ends were cut back, 4 bases at V and 8 bases at J, with 15 bases in the middle. CDR3 in DNA: TGCGCCAGCAGCGCGGGACACGGGAGCGAAAAACTGTTTTTT. Translation: CASSAGHGSEKLFF.

This chain links TRBV10-1 with TRBJ2-2; D not resolved. Germline V gene lookup returns CDR1 WNHNN and CDR2 SYGVQD (reference sequence). Trimming left V 2 bases short and J 0 bases short, with 16 bases between. This CDR3 has 18 residues. The DNA of the CDR3 is TGCGCCAGCAGTGAGCCCGCCCGCAAGGGCGCGAACACCGGGGAGCTGTTTTTT. Translated: CASSEPARKGANTGELFF.

The CDR3 loop reads CASSEEAPPNYGYTF. The CDR3 region has the DNA TGTGCCAGCAGTGAAGAGGCACCGCCCAACTATGGCTACACCTTC. The rearrangement links TRBV6-1 to TRBJ1-2; D not certain. This CDR3 contains 15 residues. The germline V gene encodes CDR1 MNHNS and CDR2 SASEGT. V was shortened by 1 base and J by 2 bases, with 11 bases between the two germline ends.

The J gene is TRBJ2-3, the V gene TRBV7-2; the match to TRBD2 covers 9 bases. With V trimmed by 5 bases and J by 0 bases, 6 bases remained unmatched. In germline, CDR1 is SGHTA, CDR2 FQGNSA. The CDR3 sequence is 16 residues long. The CDR3 DNA reads TGTGCCAGCAGCAGACGGACTAGCGCTAGCACAGATACGCAGTATTTT. Amino acids: CASSRRTSASTDTQYF.

This clonotype showed up just a few times. V gene TRBV27 combines with J gene TRBJ2-3, with 8 nucleotides matching TRBD1. With V trimmed by 2 bases and J by 5 bases, 6 bases remained unmatched. CDR3 length: 15 residues. Per germline, CDR1 MNHEY and CDR2 SMNVEV (reference sequence). As DNA, the CDR3 is TGTGCCAGCAGTTTAGGGCAGGGGGCTCTAGATACGCAGTATTTT. Translation: CASSLGQGALDTQYF.